One T cell receptor beta chain is described in this entry. Its antigen has not been determined. Base-call qualities are not available, and no considerably larger clone is one nucleotide away. Through the immunoSEQ TRB Survey service, multiplex V and J primers were used to amplify rearranged CDR3 beta regions from genomic DNA. To keep depth equal across samples, survey-level sequencing depth of up to 500,000 reads per sample was applied. The libraries were purified, combined into pools and sequenced with Illumina technology. Concerning the study's data processing: immunoSEQ online tools were used for productive clonality, sample overlap, pairwise scatters, CDR3 beta length, V/D/J gene usage and productiveness. Calculated diversity was defined as the number of unique rearrangements divided by total templates, multiplied by 100, and Shannon and Simpson indices were computed as well. Principal component analysis used the R prcomp function and ggbiplot package on Z-score normalized data. Morisita's index was used to measure clonal overlap between blood and rectum within each subject. TCRdb retrieved this table from immuneACCESS and kept in-frame rearrangements only. Not all clones are present; in checked studies, unresolved V genes account for under half, and no reason is known for the remainder. From that table come the V and J calls and clone size; the DNA was used to work out D and trimming. The sample table records 60,000 to 75,000 clones; 75% to 85% of these occur just once. Roughly 5.2% of the sample comes from the top ten.

CDR1 SGHTA and CDR2 FQGNSA were looked up in the germline V gene. V loses 5 bases of germline sequence and J loses 2 bases, and the interval between the two ends is 27 bases. The CDR3 spans 19 residues, from the cysteine through the phenylalanine. Here the CDR3 DNA is all that survives: 57 bases in frame from base 1. These data are taken from a study of pediatric ulcerative colitis (dated by TCRdb to about 2019). With respect to the entire study: Pancolitis was present in several ulcerative colitis patients and left-sided colitis in two, and histology consistent with ulcerative colitis was found in all of these patients. From fewer than ten newly diagnosed, treatment-naive pediatric ulcerative colitis patients and a few non-IBD control children, paired blood and rectal samples were collected. By Pediatric Ulcerative Colitis Activity Index, a couple of patients had mild disease, several had moderate disease and three had acute severe colitis.

The study at large found these results: The healthy control group was small, with only a few individuals. Compared with controls, ulcerative colitis patients showed significantly higher autologous blood-rectal clonal overlap, a finding that suggests increased T cell trafficking to inflamed tissue. A couple of patients' blood samples yielded substantially fewer templates for technical reasons and were excluded from blood-rectal overlap analysis. A couple of rectal CDR3 clonotypes turned up in every ulcerative colitis patient but in none of the controls. Because repertoires came from total lymphocyte DNA, patterns in rare subsets such as regulatory T cells may not be reflected. Features of the rectal repertoire distinguished controls, mild-moderate colitis patients and acute severe colitis patients, and in acute severe colitis rectal diversity was lower because of clonal expansions.

No immunosuppressive medication had been given to the ulcerative colitis patients before the diagnostic colonoscopy. Blood was sampled at the time of the colonoscopy. The Wizard kit (Promega) was used to extract genomic DNA from the blood and intestinal samples. Sequencing input: blood. The V gene is TRBV7-2 and the J gene is TRBJ2-5; the D segment could be TRBD1, given 6 matching bases. This clonotype originated in a boy aged 10-17 years with moderate ulcerative colitis. CDR3 protein: CASSRTGLGFSSSQETQYF. The base sequence is TGTGCCAGCAGCCGTACAGGGCTAGGCTTCTCATCTTCGCAAGAGACCCAGTACTTC.